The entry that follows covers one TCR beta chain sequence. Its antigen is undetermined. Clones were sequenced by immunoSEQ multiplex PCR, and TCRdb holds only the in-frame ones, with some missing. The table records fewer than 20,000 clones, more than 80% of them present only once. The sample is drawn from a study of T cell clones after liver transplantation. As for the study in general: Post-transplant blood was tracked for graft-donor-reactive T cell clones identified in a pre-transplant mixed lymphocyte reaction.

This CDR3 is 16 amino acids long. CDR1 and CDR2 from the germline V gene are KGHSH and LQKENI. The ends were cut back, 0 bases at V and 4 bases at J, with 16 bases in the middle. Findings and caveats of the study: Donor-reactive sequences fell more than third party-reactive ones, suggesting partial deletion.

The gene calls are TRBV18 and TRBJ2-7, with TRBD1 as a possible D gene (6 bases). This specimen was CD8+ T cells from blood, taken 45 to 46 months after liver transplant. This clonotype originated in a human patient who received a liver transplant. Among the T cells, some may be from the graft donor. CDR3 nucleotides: TGTGCCAGCTCACCACCGGATCAGGGGAAAGAGTACGAGCAGTACTTC. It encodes CASSPPDQGKEYEQYF.